These 28 T cell receptor beta chains came from one sample sequenced in a study of cytomegalovirus exposure and HLA in healthy donors. 13 Jbeta primers and 60 Vbeta primers were used for the PCR. Libraries were prepared by immunoSEQ multiplex PCR; TCRdb keeps only in-frame clonotypes and omits some of them. Among approximately 180,000 clones listed, 80% were seen once. The sample was PBMCs. These receptors originate from a young man in good health and CMV-seropositive.

About this clone itself: Other nucleotide sequences from this sample produce the same CDR3. The rearrangement joins TRBV11-3 to TRBJ1-1; 7 bases match TRBD1. CDR1 is SGHNT, CDR2 YENEEA, per germline. This CDR3 spans 14 amino acids. V trimming: 4 bases; J trimming: 1 base; junction bases outside the gene matches: 3. This CDR3 reads CASSSRTGNTEAFF. CDR3 bases: TGTGCCAGCAGCTCCCGGACAGGGAACACTGAAGCTTTCTTT. The complete variable domain, with remaining parts taken from reference TRBV11-3 and TRBJ1-1, reads EAGVVQSPRYKIIEKKQPVAFWCNPISGHNTLYWYLQNLGQGPELLIRYENEEAVDDSQLPKDRFSAERLKGVDSTLKIQPAELGDSAVYLCASSSRTGNTEAFFGQGTRLTVV.

The table lists this clone with a few counts. The chain recombines TRBV11-2 with TRBJ2-2; TRBD2 matches at 13 bases. Germline CDR1 is SGHAT and CDR2 is FQNNGV. The CDR3 covers 16 residues. Trimming removed 5 bases from V and 4 bases from J; junction bases left unmatched: 4. The CDR3 DNA is TGTGCCAGCAGCGGACTAGCGGGAGCAGGCACCGGGGAGCTGTTTTTT. It codes for CASSGLAGAGTGELFF.

This clone showed up just once. The chain links TRBV15 to TRBJ1-4; TRBD1 is a possible D gene (6 bases). The CDR3 consists of 16 residues. The V gene's germline CDR1 is LNHNV and CDR2 YYDKDF (reference sequence). V lost 4 bases and J 2 bases, leaving 14 bases between the germline ends. DNA of the CDR3: TGTGCCACCAGCACCCACGGACAGACGACTAATGAAAAACTGTTTTTT. Protein sequence: CATSTHGQTTNEKLFF.

This sequence joins TRBV27 and TRBJ1-5; 10 bases match TRBD1. Germline V gene data show CDR1 as MNHEY and CDR2 as SMNVEV (reference sequence). This CDR3 spans 18 amino acids. The V and J ends lost 5 bases and 0 bases, in that order; junction bases with no gene match: 10. CDR3 sequence: CASSPLTGGDYSNQPQHF. The CDR3 nucleotides read TGTGCCAGCAGTCCTCTGACAGGGGGCGACTATAGCAATCAGCCCCAGCATTTT.

This clone has a single count. V gene TRBV9 combines with J gene TRBJ2-5, with TRBD2 as a possible D gene (7 bases). Looked up from germline, CDR1 is SGDLS and CDR2 is YYNGEE. The length of the CDR3 is 13 residues. Trimming took 5 bases from V and 5 from J, leaving 13 bases between them. CDR3 loop: CASSGGGRETQYF. The CDR3 DNA is TGTGCCAGCAGTGGGGGGGGGCGGGAGACCCAGTACTTC.

The chain's CDR3 is CASSVGGGKSEAFF. CDR3 nucleotides: TGTGCCAGCAGCGTAGGGGGGGGTAAGTCTGAAGCTTTCTTT. The chain is built from TRBV9 and TRBJ1-1; tentative D call: TRBD1 (5 bases). V was clipped by 0 bases and J by 6 bases, with 12 bases between them. The germline gives CDR1 SGDLS, CDR2 YYNGEE. The CDR3 consists of 14 residues.

This rearrangement joins TRBV10-1 to TRBJ2-5; 8 bases match TRBD1. Germline CDR1 reads WNHNN; CDR2 reads SYGVQD (reference sequence). Trimming removed 2 bases from V and 2 bases from J; junction bases left unmatched: 7. This CDR3 has 16 residues. CDR3 amino acids: CASSETGTGTQETQYF. The CDR3 DNA is TGCGCCAGCAGTGAGACCGGGACAGGCACACAAGAGACCCAGTACTTC.

The J gene is TRBJ2-7, the V gene TRBV7-2; 7 bases line up with TRBD1. Germline CDR1 reads SGHTA; CDR2 reads FQGNSA. Germline trimming cut 5 bases from V and 0 bases from J; bases unmatched to any gene: 7. The CDR3 extends over 15 amino acids. CDR3 DNA: TGTGCCAGCAGCCAAGACAGGGATAGCTCCTACGAGCAGTACTTC. It translates to CASSQDRDSSYEQYF.

This clone turned up a few times. V gene TRBV5-1 combines with J gene TRBJ1-5, with 8 nucleotides matching TRBD1. Germline V lookup: CDR1 SGHRS, CDR2 YFSETQ. J gave up 1 base and V 4 bases, and 4 bases lay outside the gene matches. The CDR3 length is 15 residues. This chain's CDR3 is CASSLQGGSNQPQHF. For the CDR3, the DNA is TGCGCCAGCAGCCTACAGGGGGGAAGCAATCAGCCCCAGCATTTT.

The chain links TRBV6-6 to TRBJ1-2; D gene ambiguous. Trimming took off 10 bases at V and 2 bases at J, with 14 bases between the two ends. Germline assignment: CDR1 MNHNY and CDR2 SVGAGI (reference sequence). The CDR3 is 13 residues long. CDR3 sequence (DNA): TGTGCCACCACATCCTTCCCAAACTATGGCTACACCTTC. Protein product: CATTSFPNYGYTF.

V usage is TRBV25-1 and J usage is TRBJ2-1; D is unclear. Germline V gene sequence: CDR1 MGHDK, CDR2 SYGVNS. The V gene lost 2 bases and the J gene lost 3 bases, with 5 bases spanning the gap. The CDR3 extends over 13 amino acids. The CDR3 is CASSEVLYNEQFF. DNA of the CDR3: TGTGCCAGCAGTGAAGTCCTCTACAATGAGCAGTTCTTC.

V is TRBV7-2 and J is TRBJ2-1; 9 positions match TRBD2. J was trimmed by 3 bases and V by 4 bases; bases with no gene match: 4. The CDR3 consists of 15 residues. CDR1 and CDR2 from the germline V gene are SGHTA and FQGNSA. Written as DNA, the CDR3 is TGTGCCAGCAGCTATAGCGGGAGTAGCTACAATGAGCAGTTCTTC. It translates to CASSYSGSSYNEQFF.

This clone was observed a single time. The J gene is TRBJ2-2, the V gene TRBV11-3; TRBD2 agrees at 8 bases. V lost 3 bases to trimming and J lost 6 bases; unmatched junction nucleotides: 12. CDR3 length equals 17 residues. CDR1 is SGHNT, CDR2 YENEEA, per germline. The CDR3 DNA reads as TGTGCCAGCAGCTTCCCGGCCGGGGGGGCCTTGGCCGGGGAGCTGTTTTTT. It encodes CASSFPAGGALAGELFF. Filled out from reference TRBV11-3 and TRBJ2-2, the complete variable domain reads EAGVVQSPRYKIIEKKQPVAFWCNPISGHNTLYWYLQNLGQGPELLIRYENEEAVDDSQLPKDRFSAERLKGVDSTLKIQPAELGDSAVYLCASSFPAGGALAGELFFGEGSRLTVL.

This clone has more than one count but fewer than ten. The rearrangement joins TRBV27 to TRBJ2-5, with 9 bases that match TRBD2. The DNA end is a closer match to TRBJ2-7, so the J assignment may be wrong. This CDR3 region has 14 residues. The germline V gene encodes CDR1 MNHEY and CDR2 SMNVEV (reference sequence). CDR3 in amino acids: CASTAVAGVYEQYF. The DNA for the CDR3 is TGTGCCAGCACCGCAGTAGCGGGAGTTTACGAGCAGTACTTC.

The V and J genes are TRBV19 and TRBJ2-2; 8 bases fit TRBD1. This CDR3 has 17 residues. CDR1 is LNHDA, CDR2 SQIVND, per germline (reference sequence). V gave up 7 bases and J gave up 0 bases; unmatched junction bases: 10. CDR3 nucleotides: TGTGCCAGTAAAAAACAGGGGGGAATCTCGAACACCGGGGAGCTGTTTTTT. This codes for CASKKQGGISNTGELFF.

This sequence joins TRBV4-1 and TRBJ1-5, with TRBD1 matching over 10 bases. The germline V gene encodes CDR1 MGHRA and CDR2 YSYEKL. CDR3 length: 15 residues. J was trimmed by 7 bases and V by 5 bases; bases with no gene match: 8. The CDR3 DNA reads as TGCGCCAGCAGCGGACGACAGGGGGCTGGGCAGCCCCAGCATTTT. It specifies CASSGRQGAGQPQHF.

The rearrangement joins TRBV6-1 to TRBJ1-1; D is perhaps TRBD1 (6 bases). V was shortened by 6 bases and J by 1 base, with 12 bases between the two germline ends. The CDR3 consists of 14 residues. CDR1 and CDR2 from the germline V gene are MNHNS and SASEGT. The CDR3 sequence is CASRTVTGNTEAFF. The CDR3 coding sequence is TGTGCCAGCAGGACGGTGACAGGGAACACTGAAGCTTTCTTT.

The chain combines TRBV6-5 with TRBJ1-4; D possibly corresponds to TRBD1 (6 bases). Germline V CDR1 and CDR2: MNHEY, SVGAGI. The CDR3 consists of 16 residues. Deletions cut 0 bases from V and 7 bases from J, with 15 bases between. CDR3 DNA sequence: TGTGCCAGCAGTTACTCAGGGGGGGCTAGGGGTGAAAAACTGTTTTTT. Translated: CASSYSGGARGEKLFF.

The V and J genes are TRBV7-9 and TRBJ2-1, with TRBD2 identical over 13 bases. Germline CDR1 and CDR2: SEHNR and FQNEAQ (reference sequence). The CDR3 consists of 18 residues. V lost 1 base, J lost 7 bases, and 10 bases stayed unmatched. In DNA form, the CDR3 reads TGTGCCAGCAGCTTAGAGGGACTAGCGGGGCCCCCTGTGAATGAGCAGTTCTTC. Its translation: CASSLEGLAGPPVNEQFF.

The chain employs TRBV5-1 and TRBJ2-3; 7 bases agree with TRBD2. In germline, CDR1 is SGHRS, CDR2 YFSETQ. V lost 0 bases to trimming and J lost 0 bases; unmatched junction nucleotides: 4. CDR3 length equals 16 residues. CDR3 bases: TGCGCCAGCAGCTTGGAGGGAGGGATTAGCACAGATACGCAGTATTTT. Translated: CASSLEGGISTDTQYF. Using reference TRBV5-1 and TRBJ2-3 for the parts outside the CDR3, the full variable domain is KAGVTQTPRYLIKTRGQQVTLSCSPISGHRSVSWYQQTPGQGLQFLFEYFSETQRNKGNFPGRFSGRQFSNSRSEMNVSTLELGDSALYLCASSLEGGISTDTQYFGPGTRLTVL.

In nucleotides, the CDR3 is TGTGCAAGTCGCGCCCGGGACTTCTCCTACAATGAGCAGTTCTTC. It is translated as CASRARDFSYNEQFF. J is TRBJ2-1 and V is TRBV12-2; the table's D call TRBD2 went unverified against the DNA. TRBV12-2 is tagged as a pseudogene. CDR3 length equals 15 residues.

The rearrangement links TRBV4-1 to TRBJ1-4; the match to TRBD1 covers 8 bases. There are 13 residues in the CDR3. Germline trimming cut 3 bases from V and 8 bases from J; bases unmatched to any gene: 2. The germline V gene encodes CDR1 MGHRA and CDR2 YSYEKL. The CDR3 spells CASSHDRGEKLFF. DNA for the CDR3: TGCGCCAGCAGCCATGACAGGGGCGAAAAACTGTTTTTT.

This clone occurred once. The chain recombines TRBV6-1 with TRBJ1-2, with D unresolved. V was cut by 3 bases and J by 7 bases, with 15 bases left in between. This CDR3 has 14 amino acids. Germline CDR1 MNHNS, CDR2 SASEGT. The CDR3 coding sequence is TGTGCCAGCAGTGAGGCAGGAGGAGACTTTGGCTACACCTTC. Protein: CASSEAGGDFGYTF.

The chain couples TRBV11-2 to TRBJ1-2, with TRBD1 matching over 8 bases. CDR3 length: 15 amino acids. Germline lookup yields CDR1 SGHAT and CDR2 FQNNGV. After removal of 0 bases from V and 7 bases from J, the junction contained 7 bases not matched to a gene. CDR3 nucleotides: TGTGCCAGCAGCTTAGATCAGGGGGCGCTGGGTGGCTACACCTTC. This translates into CASSLDQGALGGYTF.

This clone occurred once. The V gene is TRBV27, the J gene TRBJ2-3; 12 bases align to TRBD2. Trimming took 2 bases from V and 2 from J; bases not matched to a gene: 2. The CDR3 covers 16 residues. Germline V CDR1 and CDR2: MNHEY, SMNVEV (reference sequence). CDR3 residues: CASSLGTSGFTDTQYF. In DNA form, the CDR3 reads TGTGCCAGCAGTTTAGGGACTAGCGGGTTCACAGATACGCAGTATTTT.

This chain joins TRBV5-1 and TRBJ2-3; weak D call: TRBD2 (5 bases). V was clipped by 0 bases and J by 2 bases, with 10 bases between them. The CDR3 runs to 15 residues. The germline gives CDR1 SGHRS, CDR2 YFSETQ. CDR3 nucleotide sequence: TGCGCCAGCAGCTTGGAGCAGGAGGTCACAGATACGCAGTATTTT. Translated, it gives CASSLEQEVTDTQYF.

J is TRBJ1-3 and V is TRBV6-1; D possibly corresponds to TRBD1 (5 bases). This CDR3 is 13 amino acids long. Germline assignment: CDR1 MNHNS and CDR2 SASEGT. V gave up 4 bases and J gave up 2 bases, with 6 bases separating them. The CDR3 sequence: CASSGTPGNTIYF. The DNA of the CDR3 is TGTGCCAGCAGTGGGACACCTGGAAACACCATATATTTT.

V is TRBV19 and J is TRBJ1-6; D is uncertain. V gave up 6 bases and J gave up 2 bases, with 17 bases separating them. Per germline, CDR1 LNHDA and CDR2 SQIVND (reference sequence). This CDR3 is built from 17 residues. CDR3 nucleotide sequence: TGTGCCAGTAGCCGCGAGTTCGGGGAGCCCTATAATTCACCCCTCCACTTT. This encodes CASSREFGEPYNSPLHF.